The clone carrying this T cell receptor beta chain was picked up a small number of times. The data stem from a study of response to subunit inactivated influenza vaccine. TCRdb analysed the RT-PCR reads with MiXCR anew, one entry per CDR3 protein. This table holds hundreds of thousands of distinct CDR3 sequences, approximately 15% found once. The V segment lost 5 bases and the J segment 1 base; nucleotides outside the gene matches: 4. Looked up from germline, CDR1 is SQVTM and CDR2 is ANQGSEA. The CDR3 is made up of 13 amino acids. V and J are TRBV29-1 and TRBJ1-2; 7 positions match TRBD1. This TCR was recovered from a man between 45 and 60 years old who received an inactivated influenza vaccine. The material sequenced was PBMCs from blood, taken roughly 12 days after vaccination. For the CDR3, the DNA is TGCAGCGTTCATGACAGGGATAACTATGGCTACACCTTC. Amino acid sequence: CSVHDRDNYGYTF.